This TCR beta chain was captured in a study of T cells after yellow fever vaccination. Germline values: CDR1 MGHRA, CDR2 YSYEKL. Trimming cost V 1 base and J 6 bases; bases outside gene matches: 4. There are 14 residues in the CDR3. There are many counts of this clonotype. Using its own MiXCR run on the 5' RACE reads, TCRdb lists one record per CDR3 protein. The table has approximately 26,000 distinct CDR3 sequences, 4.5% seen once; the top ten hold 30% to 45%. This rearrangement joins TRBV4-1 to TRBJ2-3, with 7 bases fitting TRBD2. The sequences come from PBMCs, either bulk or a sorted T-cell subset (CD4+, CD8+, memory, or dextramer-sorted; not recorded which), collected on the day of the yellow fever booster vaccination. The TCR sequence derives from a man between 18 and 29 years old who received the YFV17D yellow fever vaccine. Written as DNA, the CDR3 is TGCGCCAGCAGCCAAGTCGGAGCGGGGGATACGCAGTATTTT. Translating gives CASSQVGAGDTQYF.